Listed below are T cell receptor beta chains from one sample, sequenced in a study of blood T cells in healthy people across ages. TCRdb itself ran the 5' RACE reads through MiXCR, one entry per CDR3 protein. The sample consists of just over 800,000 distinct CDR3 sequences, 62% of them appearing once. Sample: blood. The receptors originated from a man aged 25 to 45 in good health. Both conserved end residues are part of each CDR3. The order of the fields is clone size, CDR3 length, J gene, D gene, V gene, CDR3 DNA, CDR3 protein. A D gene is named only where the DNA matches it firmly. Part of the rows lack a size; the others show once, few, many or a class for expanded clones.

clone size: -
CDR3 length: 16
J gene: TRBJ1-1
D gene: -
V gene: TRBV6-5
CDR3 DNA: TGTGCCAGCAGTTACGGGAGGGGCAGAGGCAACACTGAAGCTTTCTTT
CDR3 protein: CASSYGRGRGNTEAFF

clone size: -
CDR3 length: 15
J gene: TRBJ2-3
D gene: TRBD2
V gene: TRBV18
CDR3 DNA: TGTGCCAGCTCACCGCTTAGCGGGGAGACAGATACGCAGTATTTT
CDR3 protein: CASSPLSGETDTQYF

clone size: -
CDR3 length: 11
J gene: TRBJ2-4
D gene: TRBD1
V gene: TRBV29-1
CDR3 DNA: TGCAGCGCAGACAGGGGAAACATTCAGTACTTC
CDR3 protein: CSADRGNIQYF

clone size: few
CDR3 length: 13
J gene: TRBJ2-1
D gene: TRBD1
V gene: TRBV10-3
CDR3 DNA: TGTGCCACCTGGGACAGGGGGCTCAATGAGCAGTTCTTC
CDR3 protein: CATWDRGLNEQFF

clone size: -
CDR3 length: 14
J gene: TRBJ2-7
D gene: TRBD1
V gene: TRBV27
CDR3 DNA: TGTGCCAGCAGTTCCAAACAGGGGAACTACGAGCAGTACTTC
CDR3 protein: CASSSKQGNYEQYF

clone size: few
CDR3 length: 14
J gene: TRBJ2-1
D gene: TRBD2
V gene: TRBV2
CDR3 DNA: TGTGCCAGCAGTGTCAGCGGGGGGATCAATGAGCAGTTCTTC
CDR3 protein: CASSVSGGINEQFF

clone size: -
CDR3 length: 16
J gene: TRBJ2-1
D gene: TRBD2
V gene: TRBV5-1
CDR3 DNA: TGCGCCAGCAGCTGGAGCGGGGGGGCCCGCTACAATGAGCAGTTCTTC
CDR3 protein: CASSWSGGARYNEQFF

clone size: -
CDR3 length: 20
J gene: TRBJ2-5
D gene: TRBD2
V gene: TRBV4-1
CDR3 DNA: TGCGCCAGCAGCCTGACGATACTAGCGGGGGGAAAAGACCTCCAAGAGACCCAGTACTTC
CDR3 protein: CASSLTILAGGKDLQETQYF

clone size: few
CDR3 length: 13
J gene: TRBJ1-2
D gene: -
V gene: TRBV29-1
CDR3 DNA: TGCAGCGTTGAGGTCGGGCGTAACTATGGCTACACCTTC
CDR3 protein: CSVEVGRNYGYTF

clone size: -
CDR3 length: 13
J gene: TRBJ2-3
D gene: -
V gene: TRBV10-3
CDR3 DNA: TGTGCCACCCAGGGAGGGGGCACAGATACGCGGTATTTT
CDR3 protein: CATQGGGTDTRYF

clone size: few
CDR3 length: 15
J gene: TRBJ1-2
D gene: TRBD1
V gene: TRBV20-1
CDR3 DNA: TGCAGTGCTAGTGCACCGGGACAGGGCGGCTATGGCTACACCTTC
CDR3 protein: CSASAPGQGGYGYTF

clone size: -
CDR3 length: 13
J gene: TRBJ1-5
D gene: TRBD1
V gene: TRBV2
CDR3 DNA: TGTGCCAGTAAACGGGACAGTAATCAGCCCCAGCATTTT
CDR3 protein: CASKRDSNQPQHF

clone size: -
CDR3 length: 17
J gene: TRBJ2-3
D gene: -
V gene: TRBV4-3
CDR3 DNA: TGCGCCAGCAGCCAAGATATCGGTGGCGAAGGCACAGATACGCAGTATTTT
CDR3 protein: CASSQDIGGEGTDTQYF

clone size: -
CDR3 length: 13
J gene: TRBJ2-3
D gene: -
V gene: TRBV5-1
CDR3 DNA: TGCGCCAGCAAAGGGCCCAGCACAGATACGCAGTATTTT
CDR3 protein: CASKGPSTDTQYF

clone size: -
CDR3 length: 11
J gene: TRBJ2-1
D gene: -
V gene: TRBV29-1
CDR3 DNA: TGCAGCGTTGCCCTAGGGGCTGAGCAGTTCTTC
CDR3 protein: CSVALGAEQFF

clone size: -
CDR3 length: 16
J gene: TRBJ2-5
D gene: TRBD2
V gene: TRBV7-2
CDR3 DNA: TGTGCCAGCTCCGTCTCCGGGACTAGCGTGTTGGAGACCCAGTACTTC
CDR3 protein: CASSVSGTSVLETQYF

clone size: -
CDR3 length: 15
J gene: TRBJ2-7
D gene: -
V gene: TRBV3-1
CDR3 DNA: TGTGCCAGCAGCCAAGGGCTGAGCGGATCCTACGAGCAGTACTTC
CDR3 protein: CASSQGLSGSYEQYF

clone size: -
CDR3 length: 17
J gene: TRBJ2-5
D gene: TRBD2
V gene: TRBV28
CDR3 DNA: TGTGCCAGCAGTTTATTTGGGACTACGCCCTTGGGGGAGACCCAGTACTTC
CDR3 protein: CASSLFGTTPLGETQYF

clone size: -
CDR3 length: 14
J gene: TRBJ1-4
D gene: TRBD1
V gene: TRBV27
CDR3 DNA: TGTGCCAGCAGTCCGGAGTTACAGGGGCAAAAACTGTTTTTT
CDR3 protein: CASSPELQGQKLFF

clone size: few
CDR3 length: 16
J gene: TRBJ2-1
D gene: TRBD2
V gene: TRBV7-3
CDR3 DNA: TGTGCCAGCAGTCGTAGCGGGGGGGATTCCTACAATGAGCAGTTCTTC
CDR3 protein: CASSRSGGDSYNEQFF

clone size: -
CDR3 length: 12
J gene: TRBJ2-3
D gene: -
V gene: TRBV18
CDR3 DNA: TGTGCCAGCGCACCACCGGATCTTACGCAGTATTTT
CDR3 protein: CASAPPDLTQYF

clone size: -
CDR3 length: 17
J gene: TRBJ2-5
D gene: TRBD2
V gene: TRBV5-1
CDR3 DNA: TGCGCCAGCAGCTTGGGGGTAGCGGGGGCCGTTCGAGAGACCCAGTACTTC
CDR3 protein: CASSLGVAGAVRETQYF